This T cell receptor beta chain was sequenced in a study of T-cell memory formation after mild COVID-19 (dated by TCRdb to the early 2020s). As for the study more broadly: Most TCR sequence clusters were specific to one of the two donors. In a couple of donors, T-cell clones that expanded and contracted after mild COVID-19 were tracked by sequencing TCRalpha and TCRbeta repertoires over time. The cohort comprised two young, previously healthy adult volunteers, one female and one male. The paper as a whole reports these results and caveats: Some responding clones were found in pre-infection memory, which suggests that pre-existing cross-reactive memory T cells took part in the SARS-CoV-2 response. The study included only a couple of mild cases, and larger cohorts that include severe cases with pre-infection samples were judged to be necessary. The second-wave clones that peaked on day 37 were not confirmed to be SARS-CoV-2 specific. Contracting CD4+ clones were found mainly in CM and EM memory subsets, while CD8+ clones were enriched in EMRA. From day 15 to 85, contracting clones showed balanced CD4/CD8 phenotypes, whereas a second wave of clones that expanded from day 15 to 37 leaned towards CD4+.

Ficoll-Paque density gradient centrifugation was used to isolate PBMCs. Remarks on this clonotype: What antigen it recognizes has not been identified. Base qualities are not provided; no much larger clone lies one nucleotide away.

The sequencing machine was an Illumina NovaSeq 6000. cDNA libraries for TCRalpha and TCRbeta were prepared by 5'RACE using constant-segment primers, with sample barcodes and unique molecular identifiers added. Trizol reagent was used to extract RNA from every sample. Libraries were amplified in two PCR steps, with a second sample barcode and Illumina TruSeq adapters added in the second step. Sequencing of the libraries was done on an Illumina NovaSeq, producing 2 x 150 bp paired-end reads. The authors' analysis ran thus. With migec v1.2.7, reads were demultiplexed and then collapsed into UMI-guided consensus sequences. Using mixcr v2.1.11, UMI consensuses were aligned to TRA and TRB V and J templates and then assembled into clonotypes. A clonotype was counted as expanded or contracted only when both edgeR and NoisET called the clonotype significant, with the noise models trained on biological replicates. For edgeR calls, the cutoffs were a false discovery rate-adjusted p below 0.01 and a log2 fold-change threshold of 1. PCA with hierarchical clustering of max-normalized trajectories of the 1000 most abundant clonotypes was used as exploratory dynamics analysis. Separately sequenced CD4+ and CD8+ repertoires were used to assign the CD4 or CD8 phenotype of responding clones. The public reads were reprocessed in TCRdb via fastp at Q25 and MiXCR, keeping in-frame beta chains. Every distinct CDR3 protein forms one entry, paired with its most common genes and DNA. The V and J calls, along with clone size, are taken from TCRdb and not from the paper's own processing. For this sample there are hundreds of thousands of distinct CDR3 sequences; roughly 18% appear just once. About 22% of the sample goes to the ten largest clones.

The clonotype comes from a man between 18 and 29 years old who had mild COVID-19 (a few samples of this study predate the infection). The sample titles of this study are shuffled in the database, so cell type and time point are left out; the donor was told from shared clones. The source material was PBMCs or a T cell subset sorted from them (not recorded which).

The CDR3 protein is CASSQTSGTGGYGYTF. Read as DNA, the sequence is TGCGCCAGCAGCCAAACATCCGGGACAGGGGGCTATGGCTACACCTTC. Rearrangement joined TRBV4-3 to TRBJ1-2; 11 middle bases align to TRBD1. The CDR3 contains 16 residues, cysteine and phenylalanine counted. Only the CDR3 portion is preserved as DNA: 48 bases, with reading frame beginning at the first base. The germline V gene encodes CDR1 LGHNA and CDR2 YSLEER. At the junction V is shortened by 2 bases and J by 4 bases; bases outside the gene matches: 6.